The clone carrying this TCR beta chain came up once. A much larger clone sits a single nucleotide away, making a read error possible. In germline, CDR1 is SGHNT, CDR2 YENEEA. The junction had 7 bases not matched to a gene; V was cut back by 1 base and J by 5 bases. The CDR3 is made up of 16 amino acids. The data stem from a study of regulatory T cells in long-lasting Graves disease. Building of the TCR beta libraries involved iRepertoire HTBI primers and Arm-PCR of CDR3 regions. Each CDR3 protein is one row after TCRdb ran MiXCR on the multiplex PCR reads. The profile shows about 470,000 distinct CDR3 sequences, 20% to 25% of them singletons. The time point was: persistent/refractory GD, antithyroid drugs over 5 years with positive TRAb. Extracted RNA from PBMCs served as the source of the TCR library.

The sample in question was peripheral blood mononuclear cells (PBMCs), obtained when the disease was refractory, from a patient treated with antithyroid drugs. The receptor comes from a female donor with Graves disease. The V call is TRBV11-3, the J call TRBJ2-2; 7 bases are a match to TRBD1. Here the CDR3 reads CASSLVSQGVTGELFF. For the CDR3, the DNA is TGTGCCAGCAGCTTAGTGTCGCAGGGGGTTACCGGGGAGCTGTTTTTT.